A selection of T cell receptor beta chains follows, all from one sample in a study of T cell repertoires in cytomegalovirus infection. From the reads, TCRdb called clonotypes with MiXCR, one entry per CDR3 protein. Among under 150,000 distinct CDR3 sequences listed, roughly 9% were seen once. Sequencing was done on a sample of PBMCs. The receptor set was obtained from a human donor in good health (CMV status not recorded). Some clones in this sample may be carry-over from other donors' samples. CDR3s include the opening cysteine and the closing phenylalanine or tryptophan. The D gene is left open where the match is weak. Size is stated for part of the rows, as once, few or many counts, or as a class when the clone is expanded.

len: 15; d_gene: -; j_gene: TRBJ2-7; abundance: -; v_gene: TRBV7-2; CDR3aa: CASSKTAESSYEQYF; CDR3nt: TGTGCCAGCAGCAAGACAGCGGAGAGCTCCTACGAGCAGTACTTC
len: 11; d_gene: -; j_gene: TRBJ1-1; abundance: many; v_gene: TRBV20-1; CDR3aa: CSARMNTEAFF; CDR3nt: TGCAGTGCTAGGATGAACACTGAAGCTTTCTTT
len: 13; d_gene: -; j_gene: TRBJ1-4; abundance: -; v_gene: TRBV28; CDR3aa: CASTAGTYEKLFF; CDR3nt: TGTGCCAGCACGGCCGGGACGTATGAAAAACTGTTTTTT
len: 15; d_gene: -; j_gene: TRBJ1-1; abundance: few; v_gene: TRBV28; CDR3aa: CASRLPWQLNTEAFF; CDR3nt: TGTGCCAGCAGGTTGCCCTGGCAGTTGAACACTGAAGCTTTCTTT
len: 16; d_gene: TRBD1; j_gene: TRBJ2-4; abundance: many; v_gene: TRBV7-6; CDR3aa: CASSPGQGATKNIQYF; CDR3nt: TGTGCCAGCAGCCCGGGACAGGGGGCGACCAAAAACATTCAGTACTTC
len: 15; d_gene: TRBD1; j_gene: TRBJ1-2; abundance: many; v_gene: TRBV7-8; CDR3aa: CASSPSMDREEGYTF; CDR3nt: TGTGCCAGCAGCCCCTCCATGGACAGGGAGGAGGGCTACACCTTC
len: 21; d_gene: TRBD1; j_gene: TRBJ2-3; abundance: many; v_gene: TRBV15; CDR3aa: CATSRDPRRPRTGETTDTQYF; CDR3nt: TGTGCCACCAGCAGAGATCCGCGCAGACCGAGGACAGGGGAGACCACAGATACGCAGTATTTT
len: 12; d_gene: -; j_gene: TRBJ1-2; abundance: -; v_gene: TRBV5-1; CDR3aa: CASSQTDYGYTF; CDR3nt: TGCGCCAGCAGCCAGACAGACTATGGCTACACCTTC
len: 14; d_gene: -; j_gene: TRBJ2-2; abundance: -; v_gene: TRBV11-1; CDR3aa: CASSVETHTGELFF; CDR3nt: TGTGCCAGCAGCGTCGAGACTCACACCGGGGAGCTGTTTTTT
len: 14; d_gene: -; j_gene: TRBJ1-4; abundance: many; v_gene: TRBV5-1; CDR3aa: CASSLRSSGEKLFF; CDR3nt: TGCGCCAGCAGCTTGCGGTCTTCGGGGGAAAAACTGTTTTTT
len: 16; d_gene: TRBD1; j_gene: TRBJ1-6; abundance: few; v_gene: TRBV5-5; CDR3aa: CASIRDRPNDRSPLHF; CDR3nt: TGTGCCAGCATCAGGGACAGGCCAAACGACCGTTCACCCCTCCACTTT
len: 16; d_gene: TRBD2; j_gene: TRBJ2-2; abundance: many; v_gene: TRBV7-8; CDR3aa: CASSLVSGGLTGELFF; CDR3nt: TGTGCCAGCAGCTTAGTTAGCGGGGGCCTCACCGGGGAGCTGTTTTTT
len: 16; d_gene: -; j_gene: TRBJ2-1; abundance: -; v_gene: TRBV5-4; CDR3aa: CASSPVAGSSYNEQFF; CDR3nt: TGTGCCAGCAGCCCGGTGGCTGGGAGCTCCTACAATGAGCAGTTCTTC
len: 13; d_gene: TRBD2; j_gene: TRBJ2-7; abundance: once; v_gene: TRBV27; CDR3aa: CASSNSGGIVQYF; CDR3nt: TGTGCCAGCAGCAATAGCGGGGGAATTGTGCAGTACTTC
len: 15; d_gene: TRBD1; j_gene: TRBJ1-2; abundance: -; v_gene: TRBV5-1; CDR3aa: CASSPSGTAIYGYTF; CDR3nt: TGCGCCAGCAGCCCCTCCGGGACAGCCATCTATGGCTACACCTTC
len: 16; d_gene: -; j_gene: TRBJ2-3; abundance: many; v_gene: TRBV5-5; CDR3aa: CASSFDGGRFTDTQYF; CDR3nt: TGTGCCAGCAGCTTTGATGGGGGGAGGTTTACAGATACGCAGTATTTT
len: 14; d_gene: -; j_gene: TRBJ2-6; abundance: many; v_gene: TRBV20-1; CDR3aa: CSARTASGANVLTF; CDR3nt: TGCAGTGCTAGGACTGCTTCTGGGGCCAACGTCCTGACTTTC
len: 13; d_gene: -; j_gene: TRBJ1-5; abundance: many; v_gene: TRBV7-2; CDR3aa: CASSLNYNQPQHF; CDR3nt: TGTGCCAGCAGCCTCAACTACAATCAGCCCCAGCATTTT
len: 14; d_gene: -; j_gene: TRBJ2-7; abundance: -; v_gene: TRBV2; CDR3aa: CASRGSGSPNEQYF; CDR3nt: TGTGCCAGCAGGGGGTCGGGGAGTCCGAACGAGCAGTACTTC
len: 16; d_gene: -; j_gene: TRBJ1-6; abundance: many; v_gene: TRBV19; CDR3aa: CASTLGQSSYNSPLHF; CDR3nt: TGTGCCAGTACCCTGGGGCAGAGCTCCTATAATTCACCCCTCCACTTT
len: 14; d_gene: TRBD1; j_gene: TRBJ1-1; abundance: many; v_gene: TRBV19; CDR3aa: CASTLQGMNTEAFF; CDR3nt: TGTGCCAGCACGTTACAGGGGATGAACACTGAAGCTTTCTTT
len: 15; d_gene: -; j_gene: TRBJ1-3; abundance: -; v_gene: TRBV29-1; CDR3aa: CSVEDSGGSGNTIYF; CDR3nt: TGCAGCGTTGAAGATAGTGGTGGCTCTGGAAACACCATATATTTT
len: 14; d_gene: -; j_gene: TRBJ1-5; abundance: -; v_gene: TRBV28; CDR3aa: CASSLDSMNQPQHF; CDR3nt: TGTGCCAGCAGTTTGGACAGTATGAATCAGCCCCAGCATTTT
len: 15; d_gene: -; j_gene: TRBJ2-1; abundance: many; v_gene: TRBV7-9; CDR3aa: CASSSDSRLHNEQFF; CDR3nt: TGTGCCAGCAGCTCGGACAGTCGCCTTCACAATGAGCAGTTCTTC
len: 15; d_gene: TRBD1; j_gene: TRBJ1-5; abundance: many; v_gene: TRBV28; CDR3aa: CASSLLDRDNQPQHF; CDR3nt: TGTGCCAGCAGTTTATTGGACAGGGATAATCAGCCCCAGCATTTT
len: 12; d_gene: -; j_gene: TRBJ2-7; abundance: many; v_gene: TRBV12-3/TRBV12-4; CDR3aa: CASSPDYNEQYF; CDR3nt: TGTGCCAGCAGTCCGGACTACAACGAGCAGTACTTC
len: 15; d_gene: -; j_gene: TRBJ1-1; abundance: many; v_gene: TRBV7-9; CDR3aa: CASSLEGGQSAEAFF; CDR3nt: TGTGCCAGCAGCTTAGAAGGGGGGCAGTCCGCTGAAGCTTTCTTT
len: 13; d_gene: -; j_gene: TRBJ2-5; abundance: -; v_gene: TRBV20-1; CDR3aa: CSARSQFQETQYF; CDR3nt: TGCAGTGCTAGATCCCAGTTCCAAGAGACCCAGTACTTC
len: 17; d_gene: TRBD1; j_gene: TRBJ1-2; abundance: few; v_gene: TRBV7-3; CDR3aa: CASSPAGTGGAGYGYTF; CDR3nt: TGTGCCAGCAGCCCCGCCGGGACAGGGGGCGCCGGCTATGGCTACACCTTC
len: 11; d_gene: -; j_gene: TRBJ2-1; abundance: few; v_gene: TRBV19; CDR3aa: CARVQGDEQFF; CDR3nt: TGTGCCAGGGTCCAGGGCGATGAGCAGTTCTTC
len: 12; d_gene: -; j_gene: TRBJ1-1; abundance: -; v_gene: TRBV29-1; CDR3aa: CSVAGENTEAFF; CDR3nt: TGCAGCGTTGCGGGGGAGAACACTGAAGCTTTCTTT
len: 15; d_gene: TRBD2; j_gene: TRBJ2-5; abundance: many; v_gene: TRBV28; CDR3aa: CASSLRPSGSETQYF; CDR3nt: TGTGCCAGCAGTTTAAGGCCTAGCGGGTCAGAGACCCAGTACTTC
len: 14; d_gene: -; j_gene: TRBJ2-2; abundance: many; v_gene: TRBV6-5; CDR3aa: CASSYSGAVGELFF; CDR3nt: TGTGCCAGCAGTTACTCAGGGGCGGTCGGGGAGCTGTTTTTT
len: 12; d_gene: -; j_gene: TRBJ1-5; abundance: -; v_gene: TRBV19; CDR3aa: CASNPSGQPQHF; CDR3nt: TGTGCCAGTAATCCGAGCGGACAGCCCCAGCATTTT
len: 16; d_gene: TRBD1; j_gene: TRBJ2-7; abundance: many; v_gene: TRBV7-2; CDR3aa: CASSLTGQSSSYEQYF; CDR3nt: TGTGCCAGCAGCTTAACGGGACAGTCCTCATCCTACGAGCAGTACTTC
len: 13; d_gene: -; j_gene: TRBJ2-2; abundance: many; v_gene: TRBV7-2; CDR3aa: CASSLGRSGELFF; CDR3nt: TGTGCCAGCAGCCTCGGACGGAGCGGGGAGCTGTTTTTT
len: 20; d_gene: -; j_gene: TRBJ2-5; abundance: many; v_gene: TRBV7-2; CDR3aa: CASSLVGGMGGSLYGETQYF; CDR3nt: TGTGCCAGCAGCTTAGTAGGGGGGATGGGGGGGAGTCTTTACGGAGAGACCCAGTACTTC
len: 13; d_gene: -; j_gene: TRBJ1-2; abundance: -; v_gene: TRBV25-1; CDR3aa: CASSIGGRHGYTF; CDR3nt: TGTGCCAGCAGCATCGGCGGGAGGCATGGCTACACCTTC
len: 15; d_gene: TRBD2; j_gene: TRBJ2-7; abundance: many; v_gene: TRBV27; CDR3aa: CASSLTSGDSYEQYF; CDR3nt: TGTGCCAGCAGTTTAACTAGCGGGGACTCCTACGAGCAGTACTTC
len: 14; d_gene: -; j_gene: TRBJ2-7; abundance: many; v_gene: TRBV20-1; CDR3aa: CSAISPDGTYAQYF; CDR3nt: TGCAGTGCTATCTCCCCGGACGGGACGTACGCTCAGTACTTC
len: 14; d_gene: TRBD1; j_gene: TRBJ1-4; abundance: many; v_gene: TRBV6-5; CDR3aa: CASSYSSGGEKLFF; CDR3nt: TGTGCCAGCAGTTACTCGTCAGGGGGTGAAAAACTGTTTTTT
len: 14; d_gene: -; j_gene: TRBJ1-2; abundance: many; v_gene: TRBV7-2; CDR3aa: CASSRTVGNYGYTF; CDR3nt: TGTGCCAGCAGCAGGACAGTAGGGAACTATGGCTACACCTTC
len: 14; d_gene: -; j_gene: TRBJ2-3; abundance: many; v_gene: TRBV7-2; CDR3aa: CASSPAGQYDTQYF; CDR3nt: TGTGCCAGCAGCCCGGCGGGGCAGTATGATACGCAGTATTTT
len: 15; d_gene: TRBD2; j_gene: TRBJ2-5; abundance: medium-sized; v_gene: TRBV7-2; CDR3aa: CASAFVAGEQETQYF; CDR3nt: TGTGCCAGCGCCTTCGTGGCGGGGGAACAAGAGACCCAGTACTTC
len: 15; d_gene: TRBD2; j_gene: TRBJ2-2; abundance: few; v_gene: TRBV20-1; CDR3aa: CSASVGWLAGADQFF; CDR3nt: TGCAGTGCTAGCGTCGGTTGGCTAGCGGGGGCGGACCAGTTTTTT
len: 12; d_gene: -; j_gene: TRBJ2-7; abundance: many; v_gene: TRBV7-9; CDR3aa: CASSRGGYEQYF; CDR3nt: TGTGCCAGCAGCCGTGGTGGCTACGAGCAGTACTTC
len: 13; d_gene: -; j_gene: TRBJ2-3; abundance: many; v_gene: TRBV7-2; CDR3aa: CASSLAGADTQYF; CDR3nt: TGTGCCAGCAGCTTAGCAGGGGCAGATACGCAGTATTTT
len: 16; d_gene: TRBD1; j_gene: TRBJ2-3; abundance: many; v_gene: TRBV5-4; CDR3aa: CASSLIRGLPTDTQYF; CDR3nt: TGTGCCAGCAGCTTGATCAGGGGGCTTCCCACAGATACGCAGTATTTT
len: 15; d_gene: TRBD1; j_gene: TRBJ2-5; abundance: -; v_gene: TRBV29-1; CDR3aa: CSVDNDRGLQETQYF; CDR3nt: TGCAGCGTTGACAACGACAGGGGGTTACAAGAGACCCAGTACTTC
len: 15; d_gene: -; j_gene: TRBJ2-6; abundance: many; v_gene: TRBV20-1; CDR3aa: CSARAPGVGANVLTF; CDR3nt: TGCAGTGCTAGGGCCCCAGGGGTCGGGGCCAACGTCCTGACTTTC
len: 15; d_gene: TRBD2; j_gene: TRBJ2-3; abundance: many; v_gene: TRBV18; CDR3aa: CASMTSGGSTDTQYF; CDR3nt: TGTGCCAGCATGACTAGCGGGGGGTCCACAGATACGCAGTATTTT
len: 17; d_gene: TRBD2; j_gene: TRBJ2-5; abundance: many; v_gene: TRBV5-5; CDR3aa: CASSWTSGGAIQETQYF; CDR3nt: TGTGCCAGCAGCTGGACTAGCGGGGGGGCCATACAAGAGACCCAGTACTTC
len: 13; d_gene: -; j_gene: TRBJ1-1; abundance: many; v_gene: TRBV7-9; CDR3aa: CASSRGSGTEAFF; CDR3nt: TGTGCCAGCAGCCGTGGGTCCGGGACTGAAGCTTTCTTT